The rows below give T cell receptor beta chains drawn from one sample of a study of blood T cell repertoires in COVID-19. Data came from immunoSEQ multiplex PCR; TCRdb stores just in-frame clones and leaves some out. The sample holds 62,000 or so clones, 89% seen once. Sequencing was carried out using peripheral blood. The receptor set was obtained from a man between 45 and 60 years old with active COVID-19. Each CDR3 is given with its conserved first and last residue. A D gene is named only where the DNA matches it firmly. Clone size appears in some rows only: once, few, many, or a class for an expanded clone.

v_gene,d_gene,abundance,len,j_gene,CDR3nt,CDR3aa
TRBV2,.,once,10,TRBJ1-1,TGTGCCAGCAGCACGGGTGAAGCTTTCTTT,CASSTGEAFF
TRBV10-3,TRBD1,.,12,TRBJ1-1,TGTGCCATCAGTAGGACAGGGCCCGAAGCTTTCTTT,CAISRTGPEAFF
TRBV6-1,.,.,13,TRBJ1-2,TGTGCCAGCAGTGATAGAGTTGACTATGGCTACACCTTC,CASSDRVDYGYTF
TRBV19,.,.,14,TRBJ1-1,TGTGCCAGTAGTATTGTTGTATTCAACACTGAAGCTTTCTTT,CASSIVVFNTEAFF
TRBV7-2,TRBD2,.,15,TRBJ2-5,TGTGCCAGCAGCTTAGGGGTTAGCGGGAGCAAGTTTCAGTACTTC,CASSLGVSGSKFQYF
TRBV18,.,.,15,TRBJ2-5,TGTGCCAGCTCACCACCGGACCGGGGTGAAGAGACCCAGTACTTC,CASSPPDRGEETQYF
TRBV7-9,TRBD2,.,17,TRBJ2-7,TGTGCCAGTAGCTTAGGTCTAGCGGGGGTTTCCATCTACGAGCAGTACTTC,CASSLGLAGVSIYEQYF
TRBV6-2/TRBV6-3,.,once,13,TRBJ2-1,TGTGCCAGCAGTGACAGGTATTACAATGAGCAGTTCTTC,CASSDRYYNEQFF
TRBV1,.,once,17,TRBJ2-5,TGCACCAGCAGCCGATCGCCCCAACTAGCGGATCAAGAGACCCAGTACTTC,CTSSRSPQLADQETQYF
TRBV7-7,TRBD1,.,16,TRBJ2-2,TGTGCCAGCAGCCCGCGACAGGGTACTGTAACCGGGGAGCTGTTTTTT,CASSPRQGTVTGELFF